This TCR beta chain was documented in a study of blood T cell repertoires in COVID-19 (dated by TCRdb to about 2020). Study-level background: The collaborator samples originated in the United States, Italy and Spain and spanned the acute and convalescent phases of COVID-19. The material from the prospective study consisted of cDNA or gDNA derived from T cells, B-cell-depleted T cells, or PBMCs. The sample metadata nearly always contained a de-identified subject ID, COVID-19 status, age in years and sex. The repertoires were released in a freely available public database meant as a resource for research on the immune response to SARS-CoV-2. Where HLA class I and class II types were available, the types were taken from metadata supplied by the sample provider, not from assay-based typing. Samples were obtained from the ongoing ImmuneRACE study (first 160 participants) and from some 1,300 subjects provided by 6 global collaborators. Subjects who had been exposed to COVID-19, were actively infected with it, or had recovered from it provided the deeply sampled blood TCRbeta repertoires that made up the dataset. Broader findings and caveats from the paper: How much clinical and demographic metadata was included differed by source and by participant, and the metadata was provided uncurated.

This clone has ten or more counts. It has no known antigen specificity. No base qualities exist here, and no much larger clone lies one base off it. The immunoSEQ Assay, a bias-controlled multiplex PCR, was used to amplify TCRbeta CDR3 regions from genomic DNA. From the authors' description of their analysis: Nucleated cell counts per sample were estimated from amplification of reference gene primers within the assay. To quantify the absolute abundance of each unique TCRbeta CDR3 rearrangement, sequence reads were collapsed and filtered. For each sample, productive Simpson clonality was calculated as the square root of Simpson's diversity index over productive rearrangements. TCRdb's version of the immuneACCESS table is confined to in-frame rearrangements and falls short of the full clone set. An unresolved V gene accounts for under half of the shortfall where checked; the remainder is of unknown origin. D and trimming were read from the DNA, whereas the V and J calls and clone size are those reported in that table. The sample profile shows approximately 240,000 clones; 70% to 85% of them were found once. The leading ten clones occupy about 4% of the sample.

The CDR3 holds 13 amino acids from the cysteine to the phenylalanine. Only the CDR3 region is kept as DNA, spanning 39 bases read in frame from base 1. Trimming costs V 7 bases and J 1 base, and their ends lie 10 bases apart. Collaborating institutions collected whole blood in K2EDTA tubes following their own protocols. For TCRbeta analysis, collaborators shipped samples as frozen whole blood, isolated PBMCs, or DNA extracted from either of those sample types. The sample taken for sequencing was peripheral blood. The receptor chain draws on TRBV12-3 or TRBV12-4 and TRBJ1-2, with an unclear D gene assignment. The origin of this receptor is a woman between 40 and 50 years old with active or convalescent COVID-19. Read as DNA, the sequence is TGTGCCAGCACCCTGAGCATTAACTATGGCTACACCTTC. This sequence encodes CASTLSINYGYTF.